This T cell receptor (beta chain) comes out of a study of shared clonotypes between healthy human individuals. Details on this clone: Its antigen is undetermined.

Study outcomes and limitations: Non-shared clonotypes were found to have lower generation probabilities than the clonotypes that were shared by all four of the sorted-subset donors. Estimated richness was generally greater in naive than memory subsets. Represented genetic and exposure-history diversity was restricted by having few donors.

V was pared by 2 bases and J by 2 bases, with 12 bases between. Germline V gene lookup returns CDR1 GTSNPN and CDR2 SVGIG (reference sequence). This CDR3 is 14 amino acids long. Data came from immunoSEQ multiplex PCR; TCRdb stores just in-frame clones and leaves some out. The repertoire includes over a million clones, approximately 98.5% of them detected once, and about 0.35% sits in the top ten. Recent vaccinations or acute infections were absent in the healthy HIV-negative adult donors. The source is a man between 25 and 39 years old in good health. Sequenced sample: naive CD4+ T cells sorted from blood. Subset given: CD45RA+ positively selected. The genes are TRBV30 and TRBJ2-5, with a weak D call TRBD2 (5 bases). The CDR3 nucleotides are TGTGCCTGGAGTTCGGGCCGGGGACAAGAGACCCAGTACTTC. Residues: CAWSSGRGQETQYF.